The rows below give T cell receptor beta chains drawn from one sample of a study of shared clonotypes between healthy human individuals. Clones were sequenced by immunoSEQ multiplex PCR, and TCRdb holds only the in-frame ones, with some missing. This sample has some 2,500,000 clones, with approximately 90% found just once. The sequenced sample was naive CD4+ T cells from PBMCs. The receptors were sampled from a man aged 18 to 30 in good health. Some clones in this sample may be carry-over from other donors' samples. CDR3s include the opening cysteine and the closing phenylalanine or tryptophan. Each record gives: CDR3 DNA, CDR3 protein, clone size, V gene, J gene, D gene. A D gene is named only where the DNA matches it firmly. Some rows have no size entry. The others give once, few or many, or a class for an expanded clone.

TGTGCCAGTTCTCGGTCGGGGGTAGCGGGAGAGACCCAGTACTTC	CASSRSGVAGETQYF	NA	TRBV6-6	TRBJ2-5	TRBD2
TGTGCCAGCAGCCTTCTAGCGGGAGGACACAATGAGCAGTTCTTC	CASSLLAGGHNEQFF	NA	TRBV7-3	TRBJ2-1	TRBD2
TGCGCCAGCAGCTGGGGGCTTACAGGGAGCTCTGGAAACACCATATATTTT	CASSWGLTGSSGNTIYF	once	TRBV5-1	TRBJ1-3	NA
TGTGCCAGCAGTGTTTTGACTAGCGGTGGGGAGACCCAGTACTTC	CASSVLTSGGETQYF	NA	TRBV6-1	TRBJ2-5	TRBD2
TGTGCCAGCAGCCAGGACAGACACACTGAAGCTTTCTTT	CASSQDRHTEAFF	NA	TRBV7-3	TRBJ1-1	NA
TGTGCCAGCTCCCAAGTTAGGCTCACTCACCAAGAGACCCAGTACTTC	CASSQVRLTHQETQYF	NA	TRBV7-7	TRBJ2-5	NA
TGTGCCAGCAGCTTAGTTGGGGGGTCCTACAATGAGCAGTTCTTC	CASSLVGGSYNEQFF	NA	TRBV7-2	TRBJ2-1	NA
TGTGCCACCAGCAGAGGGGGATCCCGCTACGAGCAGTACTTC	CATSRGGSRYEQYF	NA	TRBV15	TRBJ2-7	NA
TGTGCCAGAAGCTTACCGCGGGAGTGCAATGAGCAGTTCTTC	CARSLPRECNEQFF	NA	TRBV7-5	TRBJ2-1	NA
TGTGCCAGCAGCTTAGGGGTGGGTGCCTACAATGAGCAGTTCTTC	CASSLGVGAYNEQFF	NA	TRBV7-6	TRBJ2-1	NA
TGTGCCAGCAGTCCACCATACAGGGGAAGCGGCACTGAAGCTTTCTTT	CASSPPYRGSGTEAFF	NA	TRBV28	TRBJ1-1	TRBD1
TGTGCCAGCTCGCCCGGGACTCGTCTACTCCCACTAGGCGAGCAGTACTTC	CASSPGTRLLPLGEQYF	NA	TRBV18	TRBJ2-7	NA
TGTGCCAGCTCACCCAGCTCCTACGAGCAGTACTTC	CASSPSSYEQYF	NA	TRBV18	TRBJ2-7	NA
TGTGCCAGTAGATCCCCGGGGGGTCCAGTTAGAAGCGCTTTCTTT	CASRSPGGPVRSAFF	NA	TRBV19	TRBJ1-1	NA
TGTGCCACCAGCAGAGCGACTTCCTATGGCTACACCTTC	CATSRATSYGYTF	NA	TRBV15	TRBJ1-2	NA
TGCGCCAGCAGCCTGGGCTACAGTGGCTCTGGGGCCAACGTCCTGACTTTC	CASSLGYSGSGANVLTF	NA	TRBV5-1	TRBJ2-6	NA
TGTGCCAGCAGTTTAGGGTTAGCGGGAGTCCCAAGCGAGCAGTACTTC	CASSLGLAGVPSEQYF	NA	TRBV28	TRBJ2-7	TRBD2
TGTGCCAGCAGCCTCCTTGACTATGGCTACACCTTC	CASSLLDYGYTF	once	TRBV28	TRBJ1-2	NA
TGTGCCAGCAGTGAACCGACGTTAAGCACAGATACGCAGTATTTT	CASSEPTLSTDTQYF	NA	TRBV2	TRBJ2-3	NA
TGTGCCAGCATTGGGGGGCTCAATCAGCCCCAGCATTTT	CASIGGLNQPQHF	NA	TRBV6-1	TRBJ1-5	NA
TGCGCCAGCAATCGCAGGGGGAACTCAACTTTCTTT	CASNRRGNSTFF	NA	TRBV10-2	TRBJ1-1	TRBD1
TGCGCCAGCAGCCCGGGGACGTTCCCCGGGGAGCTGTTTTTT	CASSPGTFPGELFF	NA	TRBV4-3	TRBJ2-2	NA
TGCGCCAGCAGCTTGTTAGGGGCCGAATCCTACAATGAGCAGTTCTTC	CASSLLGAESYNEQFF	NA	TRBV5-1	TRBJ2-1	NA
TGTGCCAGCAGCTTGGAGACTACCCCGACTTACGAGCAGTACTTC	CASSLETTPTYEQYF	NA	TRBV5-8	TRBJ2-7	NA
TGTGCCAGCAGTTTCAGCCCGGGACAGGGCTACTTC	CASSFSPGQGYF	NA	TRBV6-1	TRBJ2-7	TRBD1
TGTGCCAGCAGTTTATCCGGACTCCAAACATACAATGAGCAGTTCTTC	CASSLSGLQTYNEQFF	NA	TRBV28	TRBJ2-1	NA
TGCGCCAGCAGCTTGGCCAACGGAAACTACGAGCAGTACTTC	CASSLANGNYEQYF	once	TRBV5-1	TRBJ2-7	NA
TGTGCCAGCAGTTTATCCGGGGGCGGGAGGGCCTTTGAGCAGTTCTTC	CASSLSGGGRAFEQFF	NA	TRBV28	TRBJ2-1	TRBD2
TGTGCCAGCAGCTTTAGGAGGTCCCCATTAGCCAAAAACATTCAGTACTTC	CASSFRRSPLAKNIQYF	NA	TRBV5-6	TRBJ2-4	NA
TGTGCCAGTAGTATAGATGAAACAGGATTGGGGCAGTACTTC	CASSIDETGLGQYF	NA	TRBV19	TRBJ2-7	NA
TGTGCCAGCAATCGGGTAGAGACCCAGTACTTC	CASNRVETQYF	once	TRBV7-9	TRBJ2-5	NA